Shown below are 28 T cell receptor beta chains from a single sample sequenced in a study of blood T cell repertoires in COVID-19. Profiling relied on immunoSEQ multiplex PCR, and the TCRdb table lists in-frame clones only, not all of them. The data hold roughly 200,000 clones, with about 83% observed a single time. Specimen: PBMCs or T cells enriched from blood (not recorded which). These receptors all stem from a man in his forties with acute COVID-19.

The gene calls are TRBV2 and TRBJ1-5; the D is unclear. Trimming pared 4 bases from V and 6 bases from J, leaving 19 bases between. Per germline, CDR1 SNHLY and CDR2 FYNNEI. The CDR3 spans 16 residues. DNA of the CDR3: TGTGCCAGCAGTGGGGAGAGGGCGTATTTGGGTCAGCCCCAGCATTTT. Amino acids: CASSGERAYLGQPQHF.

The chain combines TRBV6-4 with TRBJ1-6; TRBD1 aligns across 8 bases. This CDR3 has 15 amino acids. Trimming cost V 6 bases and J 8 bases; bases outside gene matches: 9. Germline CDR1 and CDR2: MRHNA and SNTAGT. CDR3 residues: CASRINTGGDSPLHF. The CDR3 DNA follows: TGTGCCAGCAGAATAAACACAGGGGGTGATTCACCCCTCCACTTT.

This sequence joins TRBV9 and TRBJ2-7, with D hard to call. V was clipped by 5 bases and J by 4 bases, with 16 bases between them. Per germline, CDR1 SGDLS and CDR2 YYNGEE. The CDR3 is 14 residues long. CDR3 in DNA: TGTGCCAGCAGTCCGACTCTTTCTCAATACGAGCAGTACTTC. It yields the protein CASSPTLSQYEQYF. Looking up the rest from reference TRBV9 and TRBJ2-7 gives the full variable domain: DSGVTQTPKHLITATGQRVTLRCSPRSGDLSVYWYQQSLDQGLQFLIQYYNGEERAKGNILERFSAQQFPDLHSELNLSSLELGDSALYFCASSPTLSQYEQYFGPGTRLTVT.

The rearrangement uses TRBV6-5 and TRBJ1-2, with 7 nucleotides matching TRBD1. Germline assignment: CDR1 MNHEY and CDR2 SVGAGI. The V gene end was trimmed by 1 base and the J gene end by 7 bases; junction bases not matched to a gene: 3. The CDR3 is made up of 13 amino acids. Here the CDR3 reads CASSYYRQGGYTF. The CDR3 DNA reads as TGTGCCAGCAGTTACTACCGACAGGGTGGCTACACCTTC.

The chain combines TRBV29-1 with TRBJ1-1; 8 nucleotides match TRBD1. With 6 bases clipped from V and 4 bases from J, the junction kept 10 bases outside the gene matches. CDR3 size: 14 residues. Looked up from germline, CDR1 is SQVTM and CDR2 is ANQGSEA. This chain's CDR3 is CSVDRVLIPTEAFF. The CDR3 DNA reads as TGCAGCGTGGACAGGGTTCTTATCCCCACTGAAGCTTTCTTT.

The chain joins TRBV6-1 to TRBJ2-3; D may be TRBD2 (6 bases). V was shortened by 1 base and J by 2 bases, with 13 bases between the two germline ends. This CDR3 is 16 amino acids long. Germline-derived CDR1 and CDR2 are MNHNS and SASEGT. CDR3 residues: CASSEGRAGLTDTQYF. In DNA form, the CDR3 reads TGTGCCAGCAGTGAAGGGAGAGCGGGCCTCACAGATACGCAGTATTTT.

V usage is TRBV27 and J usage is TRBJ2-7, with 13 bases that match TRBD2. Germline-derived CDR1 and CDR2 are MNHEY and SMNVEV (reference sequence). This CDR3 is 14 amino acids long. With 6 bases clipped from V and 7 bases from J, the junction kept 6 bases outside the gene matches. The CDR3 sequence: CASRLAGGLREQYF. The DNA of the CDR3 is TGTGCCAGCAGACTAGCGGGAGGGCTTCGGGAGCAGTACTTC.

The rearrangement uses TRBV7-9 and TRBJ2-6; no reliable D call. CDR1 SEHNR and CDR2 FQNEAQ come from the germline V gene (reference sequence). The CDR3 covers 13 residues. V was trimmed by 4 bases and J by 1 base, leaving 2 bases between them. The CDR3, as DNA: TGTGCCAGCAGCTCTTCTGGGGCCAACGTCCTGACTTTC. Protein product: CASSSSGANVLTF.

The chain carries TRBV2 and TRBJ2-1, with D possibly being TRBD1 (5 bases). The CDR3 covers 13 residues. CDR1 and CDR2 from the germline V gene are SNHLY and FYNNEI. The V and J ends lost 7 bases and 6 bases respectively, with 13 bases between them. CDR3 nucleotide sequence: TGTGCCAGCATCAGGGCAGGTATCAATGAGCAGTTCTTC. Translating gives CASIRAGINEQFF.

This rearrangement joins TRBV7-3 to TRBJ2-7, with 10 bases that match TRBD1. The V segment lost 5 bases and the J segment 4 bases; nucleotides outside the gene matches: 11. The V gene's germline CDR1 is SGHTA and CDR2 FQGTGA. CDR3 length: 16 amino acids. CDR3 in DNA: TGTGCCAGCAGCACGCGGACAGGGGGAGGGGAATACGAGCAGTACTTC. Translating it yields CASSTRTGGGEYEQYF.

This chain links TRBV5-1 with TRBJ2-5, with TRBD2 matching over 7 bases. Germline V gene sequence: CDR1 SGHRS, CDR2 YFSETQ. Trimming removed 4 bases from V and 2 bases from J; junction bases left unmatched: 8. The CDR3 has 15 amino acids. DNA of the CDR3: TGCGCCAGCAGCAACAAACCGGGAGGACAAGAGACCCAGTACTTC. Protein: CASSNKPGGQETQYF.

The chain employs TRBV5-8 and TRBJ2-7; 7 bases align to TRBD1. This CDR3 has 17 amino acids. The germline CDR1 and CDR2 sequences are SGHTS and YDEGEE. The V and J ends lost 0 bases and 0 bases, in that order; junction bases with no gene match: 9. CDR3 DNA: TGTGCCAGCAGCTTGGTTTTGTTCCAGGGGGACTCCTACGAGCAGTACTTC. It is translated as CASSLVLFQGDSYEQYF. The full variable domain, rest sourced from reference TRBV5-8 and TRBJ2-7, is EAGVTQSPTHLIKTRGQQATLRCSPISGHTSVYWYQQALGLGLQFLLWYDEGEERNRGNFPPRFSGRQFPNYSSELNVNALELEDSALYLCASSLVLFQGDSYEQYFGPGTRLTVT.

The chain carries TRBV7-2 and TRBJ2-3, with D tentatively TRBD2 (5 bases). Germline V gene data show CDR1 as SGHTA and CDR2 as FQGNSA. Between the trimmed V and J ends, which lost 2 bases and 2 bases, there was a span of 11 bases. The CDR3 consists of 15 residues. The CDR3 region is CASSLLLEVTDTQYF. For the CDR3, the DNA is TGTGCCAGCAGCTTATTACTAGAGGTCACAGATACGCAGTATTTT.

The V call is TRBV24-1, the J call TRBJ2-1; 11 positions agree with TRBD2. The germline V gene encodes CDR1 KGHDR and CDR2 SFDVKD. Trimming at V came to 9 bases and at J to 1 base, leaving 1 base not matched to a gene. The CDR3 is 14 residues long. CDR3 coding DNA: TGTGCCACCGGGACTAGCGGTTCCTACAATGAGCAGTTCTTC. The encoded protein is CATGTSGSYNEQFF.

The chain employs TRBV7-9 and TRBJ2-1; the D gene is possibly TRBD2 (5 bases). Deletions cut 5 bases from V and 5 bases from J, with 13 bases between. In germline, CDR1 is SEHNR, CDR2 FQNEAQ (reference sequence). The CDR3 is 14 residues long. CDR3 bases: TGTGCCAGCAGCGGGAGATTAGTGAACAATGAGCAGTTCTTC. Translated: CASSGRLVNNEQFF.

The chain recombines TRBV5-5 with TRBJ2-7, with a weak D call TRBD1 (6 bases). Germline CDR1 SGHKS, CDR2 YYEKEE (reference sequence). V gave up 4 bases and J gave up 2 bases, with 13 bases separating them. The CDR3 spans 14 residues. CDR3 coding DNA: TGTGCCAGCAGCCCTCCGGGACAAACCTACGAGCAGTACTTC. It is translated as CASSPPGQTYEQYF.

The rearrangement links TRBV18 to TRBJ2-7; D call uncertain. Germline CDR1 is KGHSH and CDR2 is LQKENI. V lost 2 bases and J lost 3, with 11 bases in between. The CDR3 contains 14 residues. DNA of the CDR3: TGTGCCAGCTCACCAGGGCGTGGCCACTACGAGCAGTACTTC. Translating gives CASSPGRGHYEQYF.

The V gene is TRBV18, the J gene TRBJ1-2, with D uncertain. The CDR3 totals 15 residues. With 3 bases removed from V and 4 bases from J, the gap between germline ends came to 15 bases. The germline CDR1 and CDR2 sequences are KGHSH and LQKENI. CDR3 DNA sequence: TGTGCCAGCTCACCTCCTAATAGAGGCCCCTATGGCTACACCTTC. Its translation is CASSPPNRGPYGYTF.

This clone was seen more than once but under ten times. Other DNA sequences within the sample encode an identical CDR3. The CDR3 spells CASSFNSGNTIYF. The CDR3 nucleotides are TGTGCCAGCAGCTTCAACTCTGGAAACACCATATATTTT. The rearrangement links TRBV11-2 to TRBJ1-3; no firm D call. V was clipped by 3 bases and J by 0 bases, with 3 bases between them. CDR1 is SGHAT and CDR2 is FQNNGV in the germline V gene. The CDR3 has 13 amino acids.

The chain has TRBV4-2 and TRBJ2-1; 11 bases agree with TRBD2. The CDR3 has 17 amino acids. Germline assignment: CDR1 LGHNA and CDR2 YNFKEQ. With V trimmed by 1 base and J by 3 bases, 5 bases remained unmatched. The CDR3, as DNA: TGTGCCAGCAGCCAAGGGACTAGCGGGCCTATCTACAATGAGCAGTTCTTC. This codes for CASSQGTSGPIYNEQFF.

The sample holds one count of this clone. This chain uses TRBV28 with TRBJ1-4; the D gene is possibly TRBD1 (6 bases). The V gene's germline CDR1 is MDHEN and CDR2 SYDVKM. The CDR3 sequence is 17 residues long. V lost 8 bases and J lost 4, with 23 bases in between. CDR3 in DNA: TGTGCCAGCTTCGGAACCGGGGGGGGGCTATATAATGAAAAACTGTTTTTT. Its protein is CASFGTGGGLYNEKLFF.

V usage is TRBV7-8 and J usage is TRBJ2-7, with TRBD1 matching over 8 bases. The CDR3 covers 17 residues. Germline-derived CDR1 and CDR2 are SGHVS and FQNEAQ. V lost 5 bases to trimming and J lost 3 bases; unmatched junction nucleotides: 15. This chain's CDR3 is CASSRGVETGDFYEQYF. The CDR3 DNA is TGTGCCAGCAGCCGAGGTGTAGAGACAGGGGATTTCTACGAGCAGTACTTC.

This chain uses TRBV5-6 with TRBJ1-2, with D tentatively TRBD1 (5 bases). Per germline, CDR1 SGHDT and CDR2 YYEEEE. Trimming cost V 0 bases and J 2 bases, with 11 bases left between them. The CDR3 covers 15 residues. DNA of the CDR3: TGTGCCAGCAGCTTGGCGTCAGGGTCCAACTATGGCTACACCTTC. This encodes CASSLASGSNYGYTF.

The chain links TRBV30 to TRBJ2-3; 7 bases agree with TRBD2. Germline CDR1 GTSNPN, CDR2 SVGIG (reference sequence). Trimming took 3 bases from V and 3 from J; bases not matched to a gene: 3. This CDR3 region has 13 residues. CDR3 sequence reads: CAWSRDYTDTQYF. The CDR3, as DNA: TGTGCCTGGAGCCGGGACTATACAGATACGCAGTATTTT.

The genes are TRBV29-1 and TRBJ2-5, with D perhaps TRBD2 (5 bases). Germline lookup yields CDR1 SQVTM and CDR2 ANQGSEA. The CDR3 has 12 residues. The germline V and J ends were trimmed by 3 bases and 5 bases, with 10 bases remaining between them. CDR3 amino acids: CSVEPGSETQYF. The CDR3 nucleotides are TGCAGCGTTGAGCCGGGATCGGAGACCCAGTACTTC.

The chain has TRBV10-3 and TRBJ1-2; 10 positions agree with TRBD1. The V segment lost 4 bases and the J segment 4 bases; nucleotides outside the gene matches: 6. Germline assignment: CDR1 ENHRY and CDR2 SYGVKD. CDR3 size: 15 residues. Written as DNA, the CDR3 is TGTGCCATCAGTGGGGGACAGGGGAACACCTATGGCTACACCTTC. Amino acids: CAISGGQGNTYGYTF.

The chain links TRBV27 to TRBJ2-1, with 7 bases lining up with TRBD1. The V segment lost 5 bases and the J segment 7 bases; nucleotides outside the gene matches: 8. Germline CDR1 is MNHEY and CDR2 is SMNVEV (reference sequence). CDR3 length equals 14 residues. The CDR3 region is CASSPSPGGNEQFF. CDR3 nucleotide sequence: TGTGCCAGCAGTCCTTCACCAGGGGGAAATGAGCAGTTCTTC.

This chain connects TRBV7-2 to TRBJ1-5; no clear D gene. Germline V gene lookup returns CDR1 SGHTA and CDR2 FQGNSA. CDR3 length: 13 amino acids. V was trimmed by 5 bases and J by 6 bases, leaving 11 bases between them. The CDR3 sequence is CASSLTRSQPQHF. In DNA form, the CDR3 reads TGTGCCAGCAGCCTAACGCGGTCTCAGCCCCAGCATTTT. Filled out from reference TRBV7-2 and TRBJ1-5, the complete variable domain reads GAGVSQSPSNKVTEKGKDVELRCDPISGHTALYWYRQSLGQGLEFLIYFQGNSAPDKSGLPSDRFSAERTGGSVSTLTIQRTQQEDSAVYLCASSLTRSQPQHFGDGTRLSIL.